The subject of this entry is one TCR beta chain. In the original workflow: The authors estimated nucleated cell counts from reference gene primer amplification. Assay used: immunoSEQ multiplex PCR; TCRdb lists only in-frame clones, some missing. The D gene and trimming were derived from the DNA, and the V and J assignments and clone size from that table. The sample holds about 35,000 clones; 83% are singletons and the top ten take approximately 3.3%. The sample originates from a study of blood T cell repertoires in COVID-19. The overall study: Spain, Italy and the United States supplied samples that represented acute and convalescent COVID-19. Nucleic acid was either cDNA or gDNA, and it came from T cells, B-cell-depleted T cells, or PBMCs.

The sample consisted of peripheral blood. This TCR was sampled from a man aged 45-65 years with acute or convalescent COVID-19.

CDR3 region: CASSQDREVRYEQYF. The CDR3 DNA reads as TGTGCCAGCAGCCAAGATAGGGAGGTTCGCTACGAGCAGTACTTC. This chain links TRBV14 with TRBJ2-7, with D possibly being TRBD2 (6 bases). The CDR3 covers 15 residues. V was cut by 0 bases and J by 3 bases, with 12 bases left in between. Per the germline V gene, CDR1 is SGHDN and CDR2 is FVKESK.